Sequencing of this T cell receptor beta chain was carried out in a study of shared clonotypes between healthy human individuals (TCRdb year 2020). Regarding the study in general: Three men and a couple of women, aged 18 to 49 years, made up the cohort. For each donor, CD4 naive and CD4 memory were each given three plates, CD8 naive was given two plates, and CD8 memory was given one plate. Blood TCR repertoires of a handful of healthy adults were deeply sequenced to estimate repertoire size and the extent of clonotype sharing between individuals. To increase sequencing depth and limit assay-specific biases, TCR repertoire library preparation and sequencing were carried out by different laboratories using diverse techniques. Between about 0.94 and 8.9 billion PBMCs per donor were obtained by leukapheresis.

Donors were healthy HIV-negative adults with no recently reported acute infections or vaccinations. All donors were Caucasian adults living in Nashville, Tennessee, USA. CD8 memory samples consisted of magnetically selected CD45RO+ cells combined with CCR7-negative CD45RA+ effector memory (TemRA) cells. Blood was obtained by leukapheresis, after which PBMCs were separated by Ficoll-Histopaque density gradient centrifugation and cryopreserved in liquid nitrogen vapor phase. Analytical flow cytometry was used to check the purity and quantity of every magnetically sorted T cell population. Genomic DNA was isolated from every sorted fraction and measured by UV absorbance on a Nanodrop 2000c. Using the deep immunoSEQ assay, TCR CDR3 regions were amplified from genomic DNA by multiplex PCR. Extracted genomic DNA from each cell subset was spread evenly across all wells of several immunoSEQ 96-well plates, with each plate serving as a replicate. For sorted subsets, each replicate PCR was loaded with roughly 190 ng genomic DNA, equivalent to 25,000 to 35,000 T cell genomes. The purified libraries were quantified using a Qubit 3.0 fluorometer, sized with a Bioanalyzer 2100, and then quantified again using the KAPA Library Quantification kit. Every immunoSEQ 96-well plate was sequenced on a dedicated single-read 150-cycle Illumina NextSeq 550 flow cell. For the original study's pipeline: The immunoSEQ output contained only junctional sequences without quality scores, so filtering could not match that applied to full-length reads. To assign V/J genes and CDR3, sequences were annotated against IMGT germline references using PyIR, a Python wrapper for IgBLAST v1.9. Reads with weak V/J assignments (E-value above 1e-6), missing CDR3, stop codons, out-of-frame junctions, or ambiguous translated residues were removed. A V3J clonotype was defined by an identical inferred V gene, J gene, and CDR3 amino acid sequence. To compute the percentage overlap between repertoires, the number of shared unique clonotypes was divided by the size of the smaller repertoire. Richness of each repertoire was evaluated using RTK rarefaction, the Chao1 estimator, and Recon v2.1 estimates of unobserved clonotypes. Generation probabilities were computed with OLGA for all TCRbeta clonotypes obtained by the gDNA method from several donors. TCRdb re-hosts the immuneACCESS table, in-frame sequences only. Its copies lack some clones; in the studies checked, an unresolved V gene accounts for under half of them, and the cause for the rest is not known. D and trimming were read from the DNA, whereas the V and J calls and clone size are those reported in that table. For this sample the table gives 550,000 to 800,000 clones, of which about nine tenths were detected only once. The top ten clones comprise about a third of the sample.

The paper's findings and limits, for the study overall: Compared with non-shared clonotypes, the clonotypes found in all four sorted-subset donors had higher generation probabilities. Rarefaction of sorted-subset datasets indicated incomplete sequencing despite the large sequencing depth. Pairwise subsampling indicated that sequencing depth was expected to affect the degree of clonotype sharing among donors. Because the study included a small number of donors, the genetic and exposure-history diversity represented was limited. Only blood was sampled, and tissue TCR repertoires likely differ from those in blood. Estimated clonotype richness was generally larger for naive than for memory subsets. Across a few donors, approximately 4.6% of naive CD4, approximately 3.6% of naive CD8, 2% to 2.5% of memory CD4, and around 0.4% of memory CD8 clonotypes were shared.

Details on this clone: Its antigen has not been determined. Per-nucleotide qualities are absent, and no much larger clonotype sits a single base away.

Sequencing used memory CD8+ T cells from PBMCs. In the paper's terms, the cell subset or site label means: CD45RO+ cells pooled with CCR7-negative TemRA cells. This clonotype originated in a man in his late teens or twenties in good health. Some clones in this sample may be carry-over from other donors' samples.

The CDR3 in this case is CASSQDLLIGEQYF. The sequenced DNA is TGCGCCAGCAGCCAAGATCTCCTAATCGGCGAGCAGTACTTC. The sequence links TRBV4-1 to TRBJ2-7, with the D gene too uncertain to name. The CDR3, cysteine through phenylalanine, is 14 amino acids long. The kept DNA is CDR3 alone, 42 bases in frame from the first base. V was cut back by 0 bases and J by 6 bases, leaving a gap of 12 bases between them. CDR1 and CDR2 are read off the germline V gene as MGHRA and YSYEKL.